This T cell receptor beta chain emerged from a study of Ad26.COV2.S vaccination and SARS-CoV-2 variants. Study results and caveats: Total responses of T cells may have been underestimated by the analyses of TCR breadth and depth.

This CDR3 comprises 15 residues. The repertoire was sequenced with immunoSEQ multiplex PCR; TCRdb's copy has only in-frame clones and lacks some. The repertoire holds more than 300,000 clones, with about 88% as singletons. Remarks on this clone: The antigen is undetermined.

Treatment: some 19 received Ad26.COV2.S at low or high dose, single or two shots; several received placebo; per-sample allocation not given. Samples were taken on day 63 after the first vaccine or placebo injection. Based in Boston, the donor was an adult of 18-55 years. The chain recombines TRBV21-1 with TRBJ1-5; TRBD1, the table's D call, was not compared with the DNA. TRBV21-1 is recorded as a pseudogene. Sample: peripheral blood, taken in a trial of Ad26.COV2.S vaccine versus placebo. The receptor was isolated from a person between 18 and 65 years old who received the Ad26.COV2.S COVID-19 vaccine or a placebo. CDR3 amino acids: CASSRKAGMHQPQHF. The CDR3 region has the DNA TGTGCCAGCAGCCGAAAGGCAGGGATGCATCAGCCCCAGCATTTT.